The rows below give T cell receptor beta chains drawn from one sample of a study of cytomegalovirus exposure and HLA in healthy donors. Method: immunoSEQ multiplex PCR; TCRdb's copy keeps in-frame clones and lacks some. There are about 140,000 clones in the sample; about four fifths occur only once, and under 5% lies in the top ten. Sequenced input: PBMCs. These receptors were obtained from a man aged 35 to 55 in good health and CMV-seronegative. Each CDR3 is given with its conserved first and last residue.

CDR3 protein: CASSDRVEREQYF
J gene: TRBJ2-7
V gene: TRBV5-1

CDR3 protein: CSDRTGGVYGYTF
J gene: TRBJ1-2
V gene: TRBV29-1

CDR3 protein: CASSRGREEKLFF
J gene: TRBJ1-4
V gene: TRBV7-9

CDR3 protein: CASSPDRGLEKLFF
J gene: TRBJ1-4
V gene: TRBV7-9

CDR3 protein: CASSLAVLSYEQYF
J gene: TRBJ2-7
V gene: TRBV7-8

CDR3 protein: CASSRYQGRVGYTF
J gene: TRBJ1-2
V gene: TRBV14

CDR3 protein: CSVEDPSGGSYNEQFF
J gene: TRBJ2-1
V gene: TRBV29-1

CDR3 protein: CAAKGGMEEKLFF
J gene: TRBJ1-4
V gene: TRBV15

CDR3 protein: CASSYPATGPQETQYF
J gene: TRBJ2-5
V gene: TRBV6-7

CDR3 protein: CAWSAREEQYF
J gene: TRBJ2-7
V gene: TRBV30

CDR3 protein: CASSPEGADTQYF
J gene: TRBJ2-3
V gene: TRBV4-3

CDR3 protein: CASRRGQGSYGYTF
J gene: TRBJ1-2
V gene: TRBV10-2

CDR3 protein: CASSVGWTGSYEQYF
J gene: TRBJ2-7
V gene: TRBV9

CDR3 protein: CASSLAEGVSYNSPLHF
J gene: TRBJ1-6
V gene: TRBV5-1

CDR3 protein: CASSVGGGRDNEQFF
J gene: TRBJ2-1
V gene: TRBV9

CDR3 protein: CASSVAGGMNTEAFF
J gene: TRBJ1-1
V gene: TRBV9

CDR3 protein: CASSEAQGEQNGYTF
J gene: TRBJ1-2
V gene: TRBV2

CDR3 protein: CASVSGAYNEQFF
J gene: TRBJ2-1
V gene: TRBV2

CDR3 protein: CASSLTPQRRAGTDTQYF
J gene: TRBJ2-3
V gene: TRBV5-1

CDR3 protein: CASSERLTSGSTDTQYF
J gene: TRBJ2-3
V gene: TRBV2

CDR3 protein: CASSLFLSGIPYEQYF
J gene: TRBJ2-7
V gene: TRBV5-6

CDR3 protein: CASSAGTSGGETQYF
J gene: TRBJ2-5
V gene: TRBV9

CDR3 protein: CASVRTGTTPYGYTF
J gene: TRBJ1-2
V gene: TRBV6-5

CDR3 protein: CATPDYSCLFF
J gene: TRBJ2-1
V gene: TRBV27

CDR3 protein: CSVQGADGYTF
J gene: TRBJ1-2
V gene: TRBV29-1

CDR3 protein: CASSLGPSQGGYTF
J gene: TRBJ1-2
V gene: TRBV7-2

CDR3 protein: CASSGDRSSYEQYF
J gene: TRBJ2-7
V gene: TRBV6-6

CDR3 protein: CASSLAQGASSYNSPLHF
J gene: TRBJ1-6
V gene: TRBV5-8

CDR3 protein: CASTYNQGRNEQYF
J gene: TRBJ2-7
V gene: TRBV28

CDR3 protein: CASSVVGSQAQYF
J gene: TRBJ2-3
V gene: TRBV9

CDR3 protein: CASSDPTSGGGYTF
J gene: TRBJ1-2
V gene: TRBV2

CDR3 protein: CASRSLEQYF
J gene: TRBJ2-5
V gene: TRBV2

CDR3 protein: CASSLEGQGPDEQYF
J gene: -
V gene: TRBV5-1

CDR3 protein: CASSHRQGSGEAFF
J gene: TRBJ1-1
V gene: TRBV4-3

CDR3 protein: CASSIHGLGSESQYF
J gene: TRBJ2-5
V gene: TRBV6-1

CDR3 protein: CASSSYTSGLYQETQYF
J gene: TRBJ2-5
V gene: TRBV28

CDR3 protein: CASSGDRAHEQYF
J gene: TRBJ2-7
V gene: TRBV18

CDR3 protein: CASSLGSGGPYEQYF
J gene: TRBJ2-7
V gene: TRBV5-4

CDR3 protein: CASSSPTSGGSGELFF
J gene: TRBJ2-2
V gene: TRBV6-5

CDR3 protein: CASSERGNTGELFF
J gene: TRBJ2-2
V gene: TRBV11-2

CDR3 protein: CASSWSAGEGEETQYF
J gene: TRBJ2-5
V gene: TRBV5-1

CDR3 protein: CASSVALQGMNTEAFF
J gene: TRBJ1-1
V gene: TRBV9

CDR3 protein: CSVERGLGRGRRGQETQYF
J gene: TRBJ2-5
V gene: TRBV29-1

CDR3 protein: CASRHRTSGGLYNEQFF
J gene: TRBJ2-1
V gene: TRBV5-1

CDR3 protein: CASSQNTALGGPLHF
J gene: TRBJ1-6
V gene: TRBV14

CDR3 protein: CATSREDRGAGNQPQHF
J gene: TRBJ1-5
V gene: TRBV15

CDR3 protein: CASSMKAGNTEAFF
J gene: TRBJ1-1
V gene: TRBV19

CDR3 protein: CASSEGAWITEAFF
J gene: TRBJ1-1
V gene: TRBV6-1

CDR3 protein: CASSPGGSQPQHF
J gene: TRBJ1-5
V gene: TRBV6-4

CDR3 protein: CSVEGVGVGNTIYF
J gene: TRBJ1-3
V gene: TRBV29-1

CDR3 protein: CASSLAFQEQFF
J gene: TRBJ2-1
V gene: TRBV5-1

CDR3 protein: CAWSLGQGAREPQHF
J gene: TRBJ1-5
V gene: TRBV30

CDR3 protein: CSSSLGDTVSLHF
J gene: TRBJ1-6
V gene: TRBV7-9

CDR3 protein: CASNRGGKIGQPQHF
J gene: TRBJ1-5
V gene: TRBV13

CDR3 protein: CASSSRQDNSPLHF
J gene: TRBJ1-6
V gene: TRBV28

CDR3 protein: CASSLTGTGQYEQYF
J gene: TRBJ2-7
V gene: TRBV5-5

CDR3 protein: CASSSLSGGAYNEQFF
J gene: TRBJ2-1
V gene: TRBV5-4

CDR3 protein: CASTFTRGTDTQYF
J gene: TRBJ2-3
V gene: TRBV6-1

CDR3 protein: CSVDGQGVLEAFF
J gene: TRBJ1-1
V gene: TRBV29-1